The 10 T cell receptor beta chains given below trace back to one sample, sequenced in a study of T cell repertoires in cytomegalovirus infection. Their recognized antigens are unknown. One entry per CDR3 protein, called by TCRdb with MiXCR from the reads. The table records roughly 920,000 distinct CDR3 sequences, 25% to 40% of them present only once. Material: cultured CD8+ T cells from PBMCs, obtained from culture after CMV antigen stimulation. These receptors came from a human donor in good health (CMV status not recorded). Some clones in this sample may be carry-over from other donors' samples.

The chain is built from TRBV7-2 and TRBJ2-6; no clear D gene. The CDR3 contains 17 residues. Trimming took 1 base from V and 1 from J, leaving 11 bases between them. Germline assignment: CDR1 SGHTA and CDR2 FQGNSA. The CDR3 protein is CASSLEVIPSGANVLTF. The DNA of the CDR3 is TGTGCCAGCAGCTTAGAAGTCATCCCTTCTGGGGCCAACGTCCTGACTTTC.

The table lists this clonotype with many counts. The rearrangement uses TRBV7-9 and TRBJ1-1; D call uncertain. The CDR3 spans 16 residues. V lost 3 bases to trimming and J lost 0 bases, with 14 bases between them. Germline V CDR1 and CDR2: SEHNR, FQNEAQ (reference sequence). CDR3 region: CASSFPGRLMNTEAFF. The CDR3 region has the DNA TGTGCCAGCAGCTTCCCCGGCAGACTAATGAACACTGAAGCTTTCTTT.

This clonotype was picked up many times. The chain couples TRBV12-3 or TRBV12-4 to TRBJ2-7, with TRBD2 matching 8 bases. Unmatched junction bases numbered 5, after V lost 1 base and J lost 3 bases. The CDR3 contains 15 residues. CDR3 amino acids: CASSLDSGTDYEQYV. The CDR3 DNA follows: TGTGCCAGCAGTTTAGATAGCGGGACTGACTACGAGCAGTACGTC.

The J gene is TRBJ2-7, the V gene TRBV28; D gene unclear. The CDR3 covers 16 residues. Germline V CDR1 and CDR2: MDHEN, SYDVKM. The germline V and J ends were trimmed by 4 bases and 3 bases, with 19 bases remaining between them. The DNA for the CDR3 is TGTGCCAGCAGTTCTCGCAAGGGTGCCCTCTACTACGAGCAGTACGTC. It yields the protein CASSSRKGALYYEQYV.

This chain uses TRBV7-9 with TRBJ2-3; no reliable D call. The CDR3 runs to 12 residues. Trimming took 10 bases from V and 4 from J, leaving 12 bases between them. From germline, CDR1 is SEHNR and CDR2 FQNEAQ (reference sequence). CDR3 region: CAILTPPDTQYF. As DNA, the CDR3 is TGTGCCATCTTGACGCCCCCAGATACGCAGTATTTT.

This rearrangement joins TRBV5-1 to TRBJ2-7; D is tentatively TRBD1 or TRBD2 (6 bases each). The CDR3 length is 18 residues. Germline V gene data show CDR1 as SGHRS and CDR2 as YFSETQ. Trimming shortened V by 0 bases and J by 6 bases, and 25 bases separated the two germline ends. DNA of the CDR3: TGCGCCAGCAGCTTGGCCGGGGGCGACACCGGGGTATCTATCGAGCAGTACTTC. Its protein product is CASSLAGGDTGVSIEQYF. The variable domain in full, with the rest retrieved from reference TRBV5-1 and TRBJ2-7, is KAGVTQTPRYLIKTRGQQVTLSCSPISGHRSVSWYQQTPGQGLQFLFEYFSETQRNKGNFPGRFSGRQFSNSRSEMNVSTLELGDSALYLCASSLAGGDTGVSIEQYFGPGTRLTVT.

The sample holds a few counts of this clonotype. The rearrangement joins TRBV4-1 to TRBJ2-3; weak D call: TRBD2 (5 bases). The CDR3 is 16 amino acids. In germline, CDR1 is MGHRA, CDR2 YSYEKL. Deletions cut 1 base from V and 6 bases from J, with 17 bases between. Here the CDR3 DNA reads TGCGCCAGCAGCCAAGTAAATTTGCTAGCAACGGATACGCAGTATTTT. This encodes CASSQVNLLATDTQYF.

In this sample, this clonotype turned up a few times. The chain combines TRBV28 with TRBJ1-1, with D perhaps TRBD1 (5 bases). Germline V CDR1 and CDR2: MDHEN, SYDVKM. Trimming pared 5 bases from V and 1 base from J, leaving 14 bases between. The CDR3 spans 15 residues. The CDR3 nucleotides are TGTGCCAGCAGTCATCTATTTCAGGGGAACACTGAAGCTTTCTTT. Encoded protein: CASSHLFQGNTEAFF.

This clonotype was observed at least ten times. This chain joins TRBV20-1 and TRBJ2-7; possible D gene TRBD1, 6 bases. This CDR3 region has 12 residues. V lost 2 bases to trimming and J lost 6 bases, with 11 bases between them. Germline V lookup: CDR1 DFQATT, CDR2 SNEGSKA (reference sequence). CDR3 sequence: CSARQGTTEQYV. CDR3 DNA: TGCAGTGCTAGACAGGGGACGACCGAGCAGTACGTC.

The DNA of the CDR3 is TGCGCCAGCAGGAAGGGACAGAGAGCTTCTCCTGAAGCTTTCTTT. It specifies CASRKGQRASPEAFF. The chain recombines TRBV4-1 with TRBJ1-1; 7 bases line up with TRBD1. This CDR3 region has 15 residues. The J segment lost 6 bases and the V segment lost 6 bases, leaving 13 bases of the junction unmatched. Germline V CDR1 and CDR2: MGHRA, YSYEKL.